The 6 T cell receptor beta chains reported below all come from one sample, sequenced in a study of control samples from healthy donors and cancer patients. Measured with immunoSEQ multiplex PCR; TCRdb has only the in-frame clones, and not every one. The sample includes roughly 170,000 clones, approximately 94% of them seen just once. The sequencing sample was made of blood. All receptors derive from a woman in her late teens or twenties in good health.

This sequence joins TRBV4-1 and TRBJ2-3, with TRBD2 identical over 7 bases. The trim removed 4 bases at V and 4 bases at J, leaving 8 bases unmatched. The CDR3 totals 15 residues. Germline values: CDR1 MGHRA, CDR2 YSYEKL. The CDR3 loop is CASSLRVGGPDTQYF. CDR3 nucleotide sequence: TGCGCCAGCAGCCTCAGGGTGGGAGGGCCAGATACGCAGTATTTT.

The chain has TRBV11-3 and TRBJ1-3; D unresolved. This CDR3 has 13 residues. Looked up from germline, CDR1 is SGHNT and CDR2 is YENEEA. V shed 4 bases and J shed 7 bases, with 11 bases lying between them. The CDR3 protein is CASSSSLRNTIYF. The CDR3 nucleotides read TGTGCCAGCAGCTCTTCTTTAAGGAACACCATATATTTT. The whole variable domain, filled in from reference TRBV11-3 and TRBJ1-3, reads EAGVVQSPRYKIIEKKQPVAFWCNPISGHNTLYWYLQNLGQGPELLIRYENEEAVDDSQLPKDRFSAERLKGVDSTLKIQPAELGDSAVYLCASSSSLRNTIYFGEGSWLTVV.

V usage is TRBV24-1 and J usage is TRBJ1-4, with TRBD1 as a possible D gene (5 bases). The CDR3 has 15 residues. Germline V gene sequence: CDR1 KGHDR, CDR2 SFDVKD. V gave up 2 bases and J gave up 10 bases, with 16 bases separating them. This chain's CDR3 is CATSDSGTGSGKLFF. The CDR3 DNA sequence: TGTGCCACCAGTGATTCCGGGACGGGGAGTGGAAAACTGTTTTTT.

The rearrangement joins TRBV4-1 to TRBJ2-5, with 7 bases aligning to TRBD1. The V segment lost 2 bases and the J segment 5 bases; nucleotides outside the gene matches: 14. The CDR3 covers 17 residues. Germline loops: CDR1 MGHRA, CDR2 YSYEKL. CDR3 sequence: CASSQSELTGSRETQYF. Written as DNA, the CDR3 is TGCGCCAGCAGCCAATCTGAATTGACAGGGTCAAGGGAGACCCAGTACTTC.

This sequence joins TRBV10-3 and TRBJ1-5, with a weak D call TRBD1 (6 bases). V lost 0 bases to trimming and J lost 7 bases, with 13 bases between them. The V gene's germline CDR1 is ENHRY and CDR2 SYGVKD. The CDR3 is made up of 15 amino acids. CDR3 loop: CAISESTGFSQPQHF. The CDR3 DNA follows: TGTGCCATCAGTGAGTCGACAGGCTTTTCCCAGCCCCAGCATTTT.

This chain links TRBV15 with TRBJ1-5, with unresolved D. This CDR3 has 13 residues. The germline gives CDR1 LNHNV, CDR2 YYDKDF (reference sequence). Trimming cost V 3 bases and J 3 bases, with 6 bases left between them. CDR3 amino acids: CATSRYYNQPQHF. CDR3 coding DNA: TGTGCCACCAGCAGGTACTACAATCAGCCCCAGCATTTT.